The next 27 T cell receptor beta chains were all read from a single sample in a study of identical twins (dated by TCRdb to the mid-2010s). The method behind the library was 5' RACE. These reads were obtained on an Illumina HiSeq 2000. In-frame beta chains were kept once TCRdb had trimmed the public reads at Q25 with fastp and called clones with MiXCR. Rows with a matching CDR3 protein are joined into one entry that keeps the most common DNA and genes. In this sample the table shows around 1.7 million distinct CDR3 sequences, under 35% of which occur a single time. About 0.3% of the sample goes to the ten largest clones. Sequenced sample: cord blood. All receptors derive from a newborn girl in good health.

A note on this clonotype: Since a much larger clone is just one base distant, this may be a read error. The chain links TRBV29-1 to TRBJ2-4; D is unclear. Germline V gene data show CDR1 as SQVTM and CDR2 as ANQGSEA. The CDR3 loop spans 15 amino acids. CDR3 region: CGVESYLGAKNIQYF. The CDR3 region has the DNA TGCGGCGTTGAAAGCTACCTAGGGGCCAAAAACATTCAGTACTTC.

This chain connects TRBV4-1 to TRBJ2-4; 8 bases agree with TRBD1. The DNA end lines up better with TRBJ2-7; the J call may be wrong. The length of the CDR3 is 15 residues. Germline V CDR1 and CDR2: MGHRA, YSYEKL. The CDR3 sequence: CASSQGARGRNEQYF. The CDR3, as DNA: TGCGCCAGCAGCCAAGGTGCCAGGGGGCGTAACGAGCAGTACTTC.

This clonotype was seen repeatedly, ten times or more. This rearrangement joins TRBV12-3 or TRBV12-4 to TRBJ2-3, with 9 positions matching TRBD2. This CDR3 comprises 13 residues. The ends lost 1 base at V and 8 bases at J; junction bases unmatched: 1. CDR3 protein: CASSLGGGGTQYF. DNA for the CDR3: TGTGCCAGCAGTTTAGGCGGGGGGGGTACGCAGTATTTT.

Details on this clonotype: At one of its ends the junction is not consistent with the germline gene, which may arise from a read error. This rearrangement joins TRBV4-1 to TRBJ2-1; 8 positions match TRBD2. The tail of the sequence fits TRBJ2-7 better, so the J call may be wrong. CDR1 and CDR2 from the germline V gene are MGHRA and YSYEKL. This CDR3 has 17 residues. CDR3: CAGSRTSGPHVHNEQYF. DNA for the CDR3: TGCGCCGGCAGCCGAACTAGCGGTCCCCACGTCCACAATGAGCAGTACTTC.

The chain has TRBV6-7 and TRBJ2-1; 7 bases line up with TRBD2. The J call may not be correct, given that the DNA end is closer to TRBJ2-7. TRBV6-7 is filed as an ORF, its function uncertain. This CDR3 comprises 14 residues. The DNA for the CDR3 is TGTGCCAGCAGGGGTCAGCTAGCGGCCTACGAGCAGTACTTC. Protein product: CASRGQLAAYEQYF.

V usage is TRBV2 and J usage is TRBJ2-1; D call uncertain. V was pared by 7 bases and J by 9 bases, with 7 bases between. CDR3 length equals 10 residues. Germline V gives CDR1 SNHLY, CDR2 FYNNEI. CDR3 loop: CASNSLEQFF. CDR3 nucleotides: TGTGCCAGCAACTCCCTTGAGCAGTTCTTC.

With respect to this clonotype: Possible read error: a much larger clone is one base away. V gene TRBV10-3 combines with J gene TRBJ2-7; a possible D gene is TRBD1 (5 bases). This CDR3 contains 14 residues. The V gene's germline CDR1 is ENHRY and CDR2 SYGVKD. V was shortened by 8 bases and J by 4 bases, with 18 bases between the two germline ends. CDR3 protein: CAIGSMDGHYEQYF. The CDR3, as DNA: TGTGCCATCGGATCGATGGACGGACATTACGAGCAGTACTTC.

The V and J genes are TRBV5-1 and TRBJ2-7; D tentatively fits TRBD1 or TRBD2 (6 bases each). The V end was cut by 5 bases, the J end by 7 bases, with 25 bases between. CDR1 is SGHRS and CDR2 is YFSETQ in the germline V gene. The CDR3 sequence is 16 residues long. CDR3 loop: CASSLEGGVRSNEQYF. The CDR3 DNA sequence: TGCGCCAGCAGTCTGGAGGGGGGTGTAAGAAGCAATGAGCAGTACTTC. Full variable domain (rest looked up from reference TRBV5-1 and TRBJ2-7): KAGVTQTPRYLIKTRGQQVTLSCSPISGHRSVSWYQQTPGQGLQFLFEYFSETQRNKGNFPGRFSGRQFSNSRSEMNVSTLELGDSALYLCASSLEGGVRSNEQYFGPGTRLTVT.

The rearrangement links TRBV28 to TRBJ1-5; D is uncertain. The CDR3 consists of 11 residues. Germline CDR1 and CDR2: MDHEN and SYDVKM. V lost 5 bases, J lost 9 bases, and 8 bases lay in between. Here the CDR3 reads CASSHDRPQHF. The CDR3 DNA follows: TGTGCCAGCAGTCACGATCGGCCCCAGCATTTT. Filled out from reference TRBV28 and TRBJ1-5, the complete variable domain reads DVKVTQSSRYLVKRTGEKVFLECVQDMDHENMFWYRQDPGLGLRLIYFSYDVKMKEKGDIPEGYSVSREKKERFSLILESASTNQTSMYLCASSHDRPQHFGDGTRLSIL.

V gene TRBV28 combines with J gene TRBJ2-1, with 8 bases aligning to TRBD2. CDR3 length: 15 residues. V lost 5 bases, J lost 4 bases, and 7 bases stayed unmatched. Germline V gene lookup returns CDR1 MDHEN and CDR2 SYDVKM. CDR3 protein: CASSPDGGAYNEQFF. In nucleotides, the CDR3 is TGTGCCAGCAGTCCGGACGGGGGGGCTTACAATGAGCAGTTCTTC.

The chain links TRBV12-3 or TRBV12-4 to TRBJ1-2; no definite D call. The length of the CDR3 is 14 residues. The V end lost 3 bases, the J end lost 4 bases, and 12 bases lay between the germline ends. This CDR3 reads CASSFSRTGYGYTF. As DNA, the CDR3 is TGTGCCAGCAGTTTTTCTAGAACGGGCTATGGCTACACCTTC.

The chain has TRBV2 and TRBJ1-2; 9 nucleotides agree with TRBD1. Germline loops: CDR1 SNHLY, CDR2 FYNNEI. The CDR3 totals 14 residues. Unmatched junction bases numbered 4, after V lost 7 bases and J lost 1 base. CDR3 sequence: CASTTDRGNYGYTF. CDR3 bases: TGTGCCAGCACAACGGACAGGGGTAACTATGGCTACACCTTC.

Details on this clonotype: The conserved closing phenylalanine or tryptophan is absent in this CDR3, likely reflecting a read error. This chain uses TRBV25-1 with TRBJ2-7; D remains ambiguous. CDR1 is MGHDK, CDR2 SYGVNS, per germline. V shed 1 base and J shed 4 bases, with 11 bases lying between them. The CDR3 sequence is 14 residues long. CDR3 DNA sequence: TGTGCCAGCAGTGAATTTGGAGCTCCATACGAGCAGTACTCC. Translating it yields CASSEFGAPYEQYS.

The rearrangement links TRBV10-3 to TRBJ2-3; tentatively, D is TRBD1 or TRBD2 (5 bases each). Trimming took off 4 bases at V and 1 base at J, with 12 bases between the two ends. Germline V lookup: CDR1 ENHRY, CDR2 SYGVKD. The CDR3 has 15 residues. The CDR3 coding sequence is TGTGCCATCAGTGTTAAGGGGACCTGCACAGATACGCAGTATTTT. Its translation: CAISVKGTCTDTQYF.

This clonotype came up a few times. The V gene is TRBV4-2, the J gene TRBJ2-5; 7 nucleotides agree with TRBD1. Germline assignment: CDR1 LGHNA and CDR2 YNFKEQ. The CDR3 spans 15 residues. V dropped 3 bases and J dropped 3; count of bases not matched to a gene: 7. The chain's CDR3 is CASSQAGTDKETQYF. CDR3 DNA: TGTGCCAGCAGCCAGGCCGGGACAGACAAAGAGACCCAGTACTTC.

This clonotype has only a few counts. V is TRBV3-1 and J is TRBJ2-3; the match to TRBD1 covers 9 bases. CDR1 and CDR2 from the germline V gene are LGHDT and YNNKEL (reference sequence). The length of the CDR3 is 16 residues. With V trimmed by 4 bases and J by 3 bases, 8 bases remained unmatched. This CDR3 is CASSRTGEGMTDTQYF. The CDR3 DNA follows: TGTGCCAGCAGCCGGACAGGGGAGGGTATGACAGATACGCAGTATTTT.

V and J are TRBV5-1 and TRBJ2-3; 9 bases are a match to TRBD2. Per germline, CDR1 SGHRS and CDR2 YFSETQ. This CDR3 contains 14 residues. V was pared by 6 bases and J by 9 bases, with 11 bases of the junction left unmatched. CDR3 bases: TGCGCCAGCATGGAAGCGGGGGGACCGAGAACGCAGTATTTT. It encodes CASMEAGGPRTQYF.

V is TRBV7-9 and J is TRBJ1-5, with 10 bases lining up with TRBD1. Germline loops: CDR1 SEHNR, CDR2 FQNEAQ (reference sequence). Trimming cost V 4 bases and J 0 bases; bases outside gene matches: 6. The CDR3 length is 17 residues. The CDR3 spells CASSSDRGLNSNQPQHF. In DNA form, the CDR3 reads TGTGCCAGCAGCTCCGACAGGGGGCTTAATAGCAATCAGCCCCAGCATTTT.

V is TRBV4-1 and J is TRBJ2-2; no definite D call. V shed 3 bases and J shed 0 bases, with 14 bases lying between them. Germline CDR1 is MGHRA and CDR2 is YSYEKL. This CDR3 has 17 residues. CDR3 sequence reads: CASSHQLRVPNTGELFF. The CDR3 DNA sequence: TGCGCCAGCAGCCATCAACTTCGGGTTCCGAACACCGGGGAGCTGTTTTTT.

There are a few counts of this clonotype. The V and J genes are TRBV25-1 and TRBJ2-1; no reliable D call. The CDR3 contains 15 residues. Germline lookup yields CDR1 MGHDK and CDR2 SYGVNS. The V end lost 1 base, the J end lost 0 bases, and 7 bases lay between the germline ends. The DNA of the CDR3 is TGTGCCAGCAGTGAATGGACCAGCTCCTACAATGAGCAGTTCTTC. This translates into CASSEWTSSYNEQFF.

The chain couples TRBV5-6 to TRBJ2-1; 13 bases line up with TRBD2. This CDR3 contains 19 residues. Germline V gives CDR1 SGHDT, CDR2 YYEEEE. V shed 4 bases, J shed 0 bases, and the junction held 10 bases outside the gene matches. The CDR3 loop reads CASSGTGTSGAISYNEQFF. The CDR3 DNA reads TGTGCCAGCAGCGGGACCGGGACTAGCGGGGCCATCTCCTACAATGAGCAGTTCTTC.

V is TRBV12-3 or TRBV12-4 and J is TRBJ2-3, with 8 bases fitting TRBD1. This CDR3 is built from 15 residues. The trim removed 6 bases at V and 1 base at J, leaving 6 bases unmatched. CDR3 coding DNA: TGTGCCAGCAGACTGACAGGGGTTGGCACAGATACGCAGTATTTT. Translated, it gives CASRLTGVGTDTQYF.

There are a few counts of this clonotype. DNA for the CDR3: TGCAGCTTGCGGGGGGGCGCGGCGTACAATGAGCAGTTCTTC. This codes for CSLRGGAAYNEQFF. This rearrangement joins TRBV20-1 to TRBJ2-1, with 9 bases lining up with TRBD2. CDR1 is DFQATT, CDR2 SNEGSKA, per germline (reference sequence). The CDR3 is 14 residues long.

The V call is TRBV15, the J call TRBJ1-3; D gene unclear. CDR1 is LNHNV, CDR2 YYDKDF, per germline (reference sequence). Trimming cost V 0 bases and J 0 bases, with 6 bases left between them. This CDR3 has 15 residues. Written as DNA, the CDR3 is TGTGCCACCAGCAGAGATCCCAGCTCTGGAAACACCATATATTTT. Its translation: CATSRDPSSGNTIYF.

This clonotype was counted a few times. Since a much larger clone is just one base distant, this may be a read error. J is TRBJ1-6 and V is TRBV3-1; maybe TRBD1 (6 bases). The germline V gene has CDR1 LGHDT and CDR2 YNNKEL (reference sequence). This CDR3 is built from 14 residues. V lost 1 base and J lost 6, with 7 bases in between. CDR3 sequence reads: CASSQAQGNSPLHF. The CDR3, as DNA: TGTGCCAGCAGCCAAGCACAGGGTAATTCACCCCTCCACTTT.

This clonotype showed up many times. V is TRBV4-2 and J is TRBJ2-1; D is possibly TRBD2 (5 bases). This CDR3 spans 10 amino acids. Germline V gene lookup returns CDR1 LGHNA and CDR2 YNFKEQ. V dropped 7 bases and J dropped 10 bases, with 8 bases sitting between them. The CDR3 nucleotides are TGTGCCAGCAAGAAGCGGGAGCAGTTCTTC. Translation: CASKKREQFF.

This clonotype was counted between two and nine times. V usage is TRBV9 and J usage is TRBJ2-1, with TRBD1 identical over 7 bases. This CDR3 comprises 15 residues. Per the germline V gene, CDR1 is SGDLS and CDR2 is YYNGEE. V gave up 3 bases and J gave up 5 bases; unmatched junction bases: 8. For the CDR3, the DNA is TGTGCCAGCAGCGCTAGGGCAGGGGGAAACAATGAGCAGTTCTTC. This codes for CASSARAGGNNEQFF.